This T cell receptor (beta chain) was captured in a study of shared clonotypes between healthy human individuals. Study-wide results and caveats: Blood was the sole source, and tissue repertoires probably differ.

Germline CDR1 SGHRS, CDR2 YFSETQ. The CDR3 is 14 residues long. V was cut by 1 base and J by 1 base, with 8 bases left in between. Repertoires were generated with immunoSEQ multiplex PCR, while TCRdb's copy carries only in-frame clones and drops some. The data show 2 million to 2.5 million clones, with approximately 90% seen just once and approximately 0.39% held by the top ten. Comment on this clone: The target antigen is unknown.

The sequencing sample was made of naive CD4+ T cells from PBMCs. Subset given: CD45RA+ positively selected. This sequence originates from a man between 18 and 29 years old in good health. Some clones in this sample may be carry-over from other donors' samples. The rearrangement joins TRBV5-1 to TRBJ2-5; D is unresolved. This CDR3 reads CASSLWSSQETQYF. The CDR3, as DNA: TGCGCCAGCAGCTTGTGGAGTTCCCAAGAGACCCAGTACTTC. The variable domain in full, with the rest retrieved from reference TRBV5-1 and TRBJ2-5, is KAGVTQTPRYLIKTRGQQVTLSCSPISGHRSVSWYQQTPGQGLQFLFEYFSETQRNKGNFPGRFSGRQFSNSRSEMNVSTLELGDSALYLCASSLWSSQETQYFGPGTRLLVL.